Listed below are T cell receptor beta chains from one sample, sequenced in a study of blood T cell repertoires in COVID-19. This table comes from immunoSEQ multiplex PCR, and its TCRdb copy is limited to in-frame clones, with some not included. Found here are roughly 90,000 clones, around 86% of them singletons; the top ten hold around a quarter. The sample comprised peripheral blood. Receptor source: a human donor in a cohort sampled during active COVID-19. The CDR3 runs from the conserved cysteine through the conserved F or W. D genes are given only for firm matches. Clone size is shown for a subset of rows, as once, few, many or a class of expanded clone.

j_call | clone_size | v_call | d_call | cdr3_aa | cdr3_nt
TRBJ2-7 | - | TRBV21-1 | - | CASSVGREGDEQYF | TGTGCCAGCAGCGTGGGGCGGGAGGGCGACGAGCAGTACTTC
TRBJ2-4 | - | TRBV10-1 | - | CASTGGEAKNIQYF | TGCGCCAGCACTGGGGGCGAGGCCAAAAACATTCAGTACTTC
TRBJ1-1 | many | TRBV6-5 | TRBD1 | CASRTGGMTEAFF | TGTGCCAGCAGGACAGGGGGGATGACTGAAGCTTTCTTT
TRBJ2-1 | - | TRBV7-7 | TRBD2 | CASSSGLAGDYNEQFF | TGTGCCAGCAGCTCAGGACTAGCGGGGGACTACAATGAGCAGTTCTTC
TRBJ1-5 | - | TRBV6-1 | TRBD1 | CASSEMTGPAYQPQHF | TGTGCCAGCAGTGAAATGACAGGGCCCGCATATCAGCCCCAGCATTTT
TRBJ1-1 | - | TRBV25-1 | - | CASSEIQENTEAFF | TGTGCCAGCAGTGAAATACAGGAGAACACTGAAGCTTTCTTT
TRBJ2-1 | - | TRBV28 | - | CASSKNTGEQFF | TGTGCCAGCAGTAAAAACACGGGTGAGCAGTTCTTC
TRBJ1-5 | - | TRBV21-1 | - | CASSKRGQTSNQPQHF | TGTGCCAGCAGCAAAAGGGGACAGACTAGCAATCAGCCCCAGCATTTT
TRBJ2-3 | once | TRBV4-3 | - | CASSQETQGFFPDTQYF | TGCGCCAGCAGCCAGGAGACGCAGGGGTTTTTCCCAGATACGCAGTATTTT
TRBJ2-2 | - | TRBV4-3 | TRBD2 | CASSQDGTRFGELFF | TGCGCCAGCAGCCAAGACGGGACTAGGTTCGGGGAGCTGTTTTTT
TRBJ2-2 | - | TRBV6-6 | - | CASSADYLALRELFF | TGTGCCAGCAGTGCGGACTATCTTGCCCTAAGGGAGCTGTTTTTT
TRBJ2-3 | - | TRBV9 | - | CASSPISGNTDTQYF | TGTGCCAGCAGCCCCATTAGCGGAAACACAGATACGCAGTATTTT
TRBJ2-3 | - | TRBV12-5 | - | CASGPKGMGGGSSTDTQYF | TGTGCTAGTGGACCCAAGGGAATGGGAGGGGGGTCGAGCACAGATACGCAGTATTTT
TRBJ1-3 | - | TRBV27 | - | CASSSQPRGSGNTIYF | TGTGCCAGCAGTTCCCAACCTCGGGGGTCTGGAAACACCATATATTTT
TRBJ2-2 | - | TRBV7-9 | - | CASSFSGGELFF | TGTGCCAGCAGCTTTAGTGGCGGGGAGCTGTTTTTT
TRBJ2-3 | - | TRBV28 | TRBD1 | CASSTTGGAYDTDTQYF | TGTGCCAGCAGCACAACAGGGGGCGCGTACGACACAGATACGCAGTATTTT
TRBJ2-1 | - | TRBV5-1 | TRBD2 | CASSSDIREVANEQFF | TGCGCCAGCAGCTCCGACATCCGGGAGGTTGCAAATGAGCAGTTCTTC
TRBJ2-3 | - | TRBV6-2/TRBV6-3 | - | CASSYSSREPVSADTQYF | TGTGCCAGCAGTTACTCATCCCGGGAACCGGTAAGCGCAGATACGCAGTATTTT
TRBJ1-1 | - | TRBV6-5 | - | CASSRGDGRGEAFF | TGTGCCAGCAGTCGCGGGGATGGGCGGGGTGAAGCTTTCTTT
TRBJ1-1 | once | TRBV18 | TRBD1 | CASSPDRGGKAFF | TGTGCCAGCTCACCCGACAGGGGAGGAAAAGCTTTCTTT
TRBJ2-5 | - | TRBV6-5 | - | CASSYSRSSETQYF | TGTGCCAGCAGTTACTCGAGGAGTAGTGAGACCCAGTACTTC
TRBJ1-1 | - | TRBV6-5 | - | CASSSPGEATEAFF | TGTGCCAGCAGTTCCCCGGGGGAGGCCACTGAAGCTTTCTTT
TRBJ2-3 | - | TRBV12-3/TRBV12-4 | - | CASSAGDTQYF | TGTGCCAGCAGCGCGGGAGATACGCAGTATTTT
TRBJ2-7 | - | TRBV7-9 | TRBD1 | CASSLGQGDEQYF | TGTGCCAGCAGCTTGGGACAGGGGGACGAGCAGTACTTC
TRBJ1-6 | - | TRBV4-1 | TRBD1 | CASSQEPGQGGSPLHF | TGCGCCAGCAGCCAAGAACCGGGACAGGGGGGGTCACCCCTCCACTTT
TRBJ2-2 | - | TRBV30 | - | CACLSAGNTGELFF | TGTGCCTGCCTCTCCGCAGGGAACACCGGGGAGCTGTTTTTT
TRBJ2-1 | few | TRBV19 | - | CASKGRASYNEQFF | TGTGCCAGTAAGGGCAGGGCTTCCTACAATGAGCAGTTCTTC
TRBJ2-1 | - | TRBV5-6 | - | CASSVTTNEQFF | TGTGCCAGCAGCGTAACAACGAATGAGCAGTTCTTC
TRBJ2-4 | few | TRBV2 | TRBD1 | CASNDLGTDQAKNIQYF | TGTGCCAGCAACGACTTAGGGACAGATCAAGCCAAAAACATTCAGTACTTC
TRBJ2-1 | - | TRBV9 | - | CASSVDTSEQFF | TGTGCCAGCAGCGTAGACACGTCCGAGCAGTTCTTC
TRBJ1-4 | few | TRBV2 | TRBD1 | CASNGPTTGAKEKLFF | TGTGCCAGCAATGGCCCGACGACAGGGGCTAAAGAAAAACTGTTTTTT
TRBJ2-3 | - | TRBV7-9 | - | CASSRGTDTQYF | TGTGCCAGCAGCCGTGGCACAGATACGCAGTATTTT
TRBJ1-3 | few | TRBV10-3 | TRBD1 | CAISEWDRGGNTIYF | TGTGCCATCAGTGAGTGGGACAGGGGTGGAAACACCATATATTTT
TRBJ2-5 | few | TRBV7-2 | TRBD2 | CASSPSGGHQETQYF | TGTGCCAGCAGCCCTAGCGGGGGGCATCAAGAGACCCAGTACTTC
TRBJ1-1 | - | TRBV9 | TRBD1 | CASSETGEYTEAFF | TGTGCCAGCAGCGAGACAGGGGAGTATACTGAAGCTTTCTTT
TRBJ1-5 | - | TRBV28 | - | CASTPTFGDQPQHF | TGTGCCAGCACTCCCACCTTCGGGGATCAGCCCCAGCATTTT
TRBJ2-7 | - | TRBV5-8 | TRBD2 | CASRSSGGFSYEQYF | TGTGCCAGCAGATCTAGCGGGGGGTTTTCCTACGAGCAGTACTTC
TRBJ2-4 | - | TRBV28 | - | CASSPGTFYSAKNIQYF | TGTGCCAGCAGTCCTGGGACTTTCTATTCAGCCAAAAACATTCAGTACTTC
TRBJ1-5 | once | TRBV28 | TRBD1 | CASSSPSSGQQGEPQHF | TGTGCCAGCAGTTCCCCCTCCTCGGGACAGCAGGGAGAGCCCCAGCATTTT
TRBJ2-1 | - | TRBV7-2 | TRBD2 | CASRLAGPNEQFF | TGTGCCAGCAGGCTAGCGGGACCCAATGAGCAGTTCTTC
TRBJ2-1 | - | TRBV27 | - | CASSRHDHNEQFF | TGTGCCAGCAGTAGACATGACCACAATGAGCAGTTCTTC
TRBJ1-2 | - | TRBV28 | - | CASSPGQYGYTF | TGTGCCAGCAGTCCAGGACAGTATGGCTACACCTTC
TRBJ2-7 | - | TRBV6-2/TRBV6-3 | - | CASSLAAHEQYF | TGTGCCAGCAGTCTAGCTGCCCACGAGCAGTACTTC
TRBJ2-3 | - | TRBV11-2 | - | CASSHSDTQYF | TGTGCCAGCAGCCACTCAGATACGCAGTATTTT
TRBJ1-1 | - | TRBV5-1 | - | CTSSLGTGMNTEAFF | TGCACCAGCAGCTTGGGTACGGGAATGAACACTGAAGCTTTCTTT
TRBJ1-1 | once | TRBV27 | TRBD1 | CASSATGTTEAFF | TGTGCCAGCAGTGCGACAGGGACCACTGAAGCTTTCTTT
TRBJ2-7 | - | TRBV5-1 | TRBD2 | CASSPRTSGGYEQYF | TGCGCCAGCAGCCCAAGGACTAGCGGGGGCTACGAGCAGTACTTC
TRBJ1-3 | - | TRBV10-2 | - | CATLRRNTIYF | TGCGCCACCTTGCGGCGGAACACCATATATTTT
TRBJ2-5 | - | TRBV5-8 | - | CASSLALGGRETQYF | TGTGCCAGCAGCTTGGCTCTAGGTGGTCGAGAGACCCAGTACTTC
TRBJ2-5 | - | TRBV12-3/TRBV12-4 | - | CASSLGVQETQYF | TGTGCCAGCAGCCTCGGGGTACAAGAGACCCAGTACTTC
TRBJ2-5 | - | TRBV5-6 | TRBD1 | CASSAGTGLVETQYF | TGTGCCAGCAGCGCCGGGACAGGGTTGGTGGAGACCCAGTACTTC
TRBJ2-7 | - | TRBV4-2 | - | CASSQQRGQSYEQYF | TGTGCCAGCAGCCAGCAGCGGGGACAATCCTACGAGCAGTACTTC
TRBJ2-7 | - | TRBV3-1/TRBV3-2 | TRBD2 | CASSLGTSGAYEQYF | TGTGCCAGCAGCCTAGGGACTAGCGGGGCCTACGAGCAGTACTTC
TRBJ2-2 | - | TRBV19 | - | CASNMEETGELFF | TGTGCCAGTAACATGGAGGAAACCGGGGAGCTGTTTTTT
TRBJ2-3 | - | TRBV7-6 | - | CASSLGGGAGGVTQYF | TGTGCCAGCAGCTTAGGGGGTGGCGCCGGGGGAGTTACGCAGTATTTT
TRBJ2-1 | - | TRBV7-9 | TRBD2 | CASRASGGVYNEQFF | TGTGCCAGCAGAGCGAGCGGGGGGGTCTACAATGAGCAGTTCTTC
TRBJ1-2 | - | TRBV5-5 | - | CASSGGSVDGYTF | TGTGCCAGCAGCGGGGGGAGTGTGGATGGCTACACCTTC
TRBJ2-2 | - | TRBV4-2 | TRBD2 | CASQTSGGNGELFF | TGTGCCAGCCAGACTAGCGGGGGGAACGGGGAGCTGTTTTTT
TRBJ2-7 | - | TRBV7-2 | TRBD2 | CASTGLAGERQYF | TGTGCCAGCACTGGACTAGCGGGGGAGAGACAGTACTTC